The present T cell receptor (beta chain) was sequenced within a study of blood T cell repertoires in COVID-19. Study overall: The United States, Italy and Spain supplied acute and convalescent COVID-19 samples. PBMCs, B-cell-depleted T cells, or T cells provided the cDNA or gDNA that made up the material.

Per the authors' pipeline: Amplified reference gene primers provided the basis for estimating nucleated cell counts. Clones were read by immunoSEQ multiplex PCR, and TCRdb kept only the in-frame ones, dropping some. Clonal size and the V and J genes are those of that table, whereas D and trimming came from the DNA. The table shows around 310,000 clones, with 90% occurring only once. The V end lost 3 bases, the J end lost 4 bases, and 10 bases lay between the germline ends. The germline gives CDR1 MNHEY, CDR2 SMNVEV (reference sequence). The CDR3 sequence is 14 residues long. Material: peripheral blood. The rearrangement uses TRBV27 and TRBJ1-3; D is perhaps TRBD1 (5 bases). This receptor was obtained from a woman aged 40 to 50 with COVID-19, enrolled during active disease. In nucleotides, the CDR3 is TGTGCCAGCAGTTTTGGGGCGCAAGGAAACACCATATATTTT. Its translation: CASSFGAQGNTIYF.